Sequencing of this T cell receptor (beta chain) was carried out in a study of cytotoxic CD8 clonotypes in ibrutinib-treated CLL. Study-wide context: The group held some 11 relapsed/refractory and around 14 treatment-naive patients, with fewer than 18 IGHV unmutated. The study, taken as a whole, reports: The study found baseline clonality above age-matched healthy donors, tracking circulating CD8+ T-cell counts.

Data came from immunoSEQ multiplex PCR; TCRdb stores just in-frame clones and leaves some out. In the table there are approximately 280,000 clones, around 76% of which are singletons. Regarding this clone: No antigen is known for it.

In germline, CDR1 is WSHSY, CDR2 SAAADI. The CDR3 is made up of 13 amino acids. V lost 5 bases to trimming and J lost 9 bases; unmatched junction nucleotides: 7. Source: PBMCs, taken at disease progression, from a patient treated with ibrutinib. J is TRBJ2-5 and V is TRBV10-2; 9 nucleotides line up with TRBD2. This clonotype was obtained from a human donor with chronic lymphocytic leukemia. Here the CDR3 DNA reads TGCGCCAGCAGTCCAGCGGGGGGTCCTTCCCAGTACTTC. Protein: CASSPAGGPSQYF.